The 31 T cell receptor beta chains below were found in one sample sequenced in a study of blood T cell repertoires in COVID-19. The data were produced by immunoSEQ multiplex PCR, yet TCRdb's version contains in-frame clones alone and is incomplete. The sample gives about 150,000 clones, roughly 86% of which show up once; 0.95% is in the top ten. Sequencing used peripheral blood. Receptors were obtained from a woman in her forties or fifties with acute or convalescent COVID-19.

The chain recombines TRBV9 with TRBJ1-2, with 8 bases fitting TRBD1. The CDR3 loop spans 15 amino acids. J was trimmed by 5 bases and V by 4 bases; bases with no gene match: 10. Germline assignment: CDR1 SGDLS and CDR2 YYNGEE. Written as DNA, the CDR3 is TGTGCCAGCAGCACCCCCGGACAGGGCTCATATGGCTACACCTTC. Its protein product is CASSTPGQGSYGYTF.

V is TRBV10-3 and J is TRBJ2-7; D remains unclear. This CDR3 is built from 14 residues. Germline CDR1 ENHRY, CDR2 SYGVKD. Trimming took off 2 bases at V and 3 bases at J, with 11 bases between the two ends. CDR3 nucleotide sequence: TGTGCCATCAGTGAGGGGCAGAGCCTCTACGAGCAGTACTTC. Protein product: CAISEGQSLYEQYF.

The chain uses TRBV19 and TRBJ2-7; D call uncertain. V was clipped by 3 bases and J by 0 bases, with 9 bases between them. Germline assignment: CDR1 LNHDA and CDR2 SQIVND (reference sequence). There are 14 residues in the CDR3. The CDR3 coding sequence is TGTGCCAGTAGTATGGGCTTGAGCTCCTACGAGCAGTACTTC. Translating gives CASSMGLSSYEQYF. Combining the CDR3 with reference TRBV19 and TRBJ2-7 gives the whole variable domain DGGITQSPKYLFRKEGQNVTLSCEQNLNHDAMYWYRQDPGQGLRLIYYSQIVNDFQKGDIAEGYSVSREKKESFPLTVTSAQKNPTAFYLCASSMGLSSYEQYFGPGTRLTVT.

This chain uses TRBV5-1 with TRBJ1-4, with TRBD1 matching 7 bases. Losses at the gene ends were 3 bases for V and 0 bases for J; bases not matched to a gene: 8. The CDR3 has 17 amino acids. CDR1 and CDR2 from the germline V gene are SGHRS and YFSETQ. CDR3 protein: CASSSQLTGATNEKLFF. The CDR3 nucleotides read TGCGCCAGCAGCTCCCAACTCACAGGGGCAACTAATGAAAAACTGTTTTTT.

V and J are TRBV18 and TRBJ2-1; TRBD2 matches at 11 bases. J gave up 0 bases and V 0 bases, and 7 bases lay outside the gene matches. This CDR3 comprises 19 residues. From germline, CDR1 is KGHSH and CDR2 LQKENI. The CDR3 is CASSPPRLAGLSSYNEQFF. The CDR3, as DNA: TGTGCCAGCTCACCACCGAGACTAGCGGGGCTCAGCTCCTACAATGAGCAGTTCTTC.

This chain uses TRBV24-1 with TRBJ2-1, with D unresolved. The germline gives CDR1 KGHDR, CDR2 SFDVKD. This CDR3 spans 14 amino acids. Trimming took 0 bases from V and 4 from J, leaving 6 bases between them. The CDR3 DNA reads TGTGCCACCAGTGATTTGACAGCTTACAATGAGCAGTTCTTC. Encoded protein: CATSDLTAYNEQFF.

CDR3 sequence: CASTIPSGANVLTF. Written as DNA, the CDR3 is TGTGCCAGCACTATCCCCTCTGGGGCCAACGTCCTGACTTTC. The rearrangement links TRBV5-6 to TRBJ2-6; no reliable D call. The CDR3 length is 14 residues. V shed 6 bases and J shed 0 bases, with 7 bases lying between them. Germline CDR1 and CDR2: SGHDT and YYEEEE.

The chain uses TRBV7-8 and TRBJ1-5, with 9 bases fitting TRBD1. The CDR3 consists of 14 residues. Per the germline V gene, CDR1 is SGHVS and CDR2 is FQNEAQ. Germline trimming cut 7 bases from V and 7 bases from J; bases unmatched to any gene: 8. As DNA, the CDR3 is TGTGCCAGCACCACACAGGGGGCAAGACAGCCCCAGCATTTT. The encoded protein is CASTTQGARQPQHF.

V gene TRBV9 combines with J gene TRBJ2-2; D is undetermined. The CDR3 spans 15 residues. V dropped 0 bases and J dropped 0 bases, with 6 bases sitting between them. The germline gives CDR1 SGDLS, CDR2 YYNGEE. CDR3 region: CASSVGQANTGELFF. CDR3 sequence (DNA): TGTGCCAGCAGCGTAGGCCAGGCGAACACCGGGGAGCTGTTTTTT.

The gene calls are TRBV5-1 and TRBJ2-5; 9 bases are a match to TRBD1. CDR3 size: 14 residues. J gave up 4 bases and V 6 bases, and 7 bases lay outside the gene matches. Germline-derived CDR1 and CDR2 are SGHRS and YFSETQ. CDR3 in DNA: TGCGCCAGCAAGGCGACAGGGGGTCGAGAGACCCAGTACTTC. It translates to CASKATGGRETQYF.

In DNA form, the CDR3 reads TGTGCCAGCAGTTTACGATCAGGGGGAAGCTATGGCTACACCTTC. Translating it yields CASSLRSGGSYGYTF. The chain employs TRBV27 and TRBJ1-2; 7 bases agree with TRBD1. V shed 2 bases and J 4 bases; nucleotides not matched to a gene: 7. Germline assignment: CDR1 MNHEY and CDR2 SMNVEV (reference sequence). The CDR3 runs to 15 residues.

This sequence joins TRBV10-3 and TRBJ2-3; 10 bases align to TRBD2. V lost 7 bases, J lost 1 base, and 2 bases stayed unmatched. This CDR3 region has 14 residues. Germline V gives CDR1 ENHRY, CDR2 SYGVKD. CDR3 protein: CAITSGGGTDTQYF. CDR3 in DNA: TGTGCCATCACTAGCGGGGGAGGCACAGATACGCAGTATTTT.

V gene TRBV6-2 or TRBV6-3 combines with J gene TRBJ1-5, with TRBD1 matching 7 bases. CDR1 is MNHEY and CDR2 is SVGEGT in the germline V gene. J lost 5 bases, V lost 6 bases, and 10 bases had no gene match. The CDR3 spans 15 residues. The CDR3 loop is CASSTRQGSYQPQHF. The CDR3 nucleotides are TGTGCCAGCAGCACCCGACAGGGAAGTTATCAGCCCCAGCATTTT.

The V gene is TRBV7-8, the J gene TRBJ2-3; TRBD2 aligns across 10 bases. J gave up 0 bases and V 5 bases, and 11 bases lay outside the gene matches. The length of the CDR3 is 18 residues. Germline CDR1 reads SGHVS; CDR2 reads FQNEAQ. CDR3 in DNA: TGTGCCAGCAGCCCCGGGCTAGCGGGGGCATCTAGCACAGATACGCAGTATTTT. It encodes CASSPGLAGASSTDTQYF.

The rearrangement links TRBV7-9 to TRBJ2-7, with D possibly being TRBD2 (5 bases). The germline CDR1 and CDR2 sequences are SEHNR and FQNEAQ (reference sequence). There are 13 residues in the CDR3. The V gene lost 4 bases and the J gene lost 3 bases, with 10 bases spanning the gap. CDR3 loop: CASSSTGSYEQYF. The CDR3 nucleotides are TGTGCCAGCAGCTCCACGGGAAGCTACGAGCAGTACTTC.

V is TRBV30 and J is TRBJ1-1; maybe TRBD1 (6 bases). V gave up 0 bases and J gave up 4 bases, with 12 bases separating them. The CDR3 has 14 amino acids. The germline V gene encodes CDR1 GTSNPN and CDR2 SVGIG (reference sequence). In DNA, the CDR3 is TGTGCCTGGAGTGTTATAGGGGGTGGCACTGAAGCTTTCTTT. Translating it yields CAWSVIGGGTEAFF.

This rearrangement joins TRBV10-3 to TRBJ1-5; weak D call: TRBD1 (6 bases). The V gene lost 4 bases and the J gene lost 4 bases, with 11 bases spanning the gap. CDR1 ENHRY and CDR2 SYGVKD come from the germline V gene. The CDR3 loop spans 14 amino acids. CDR3 nucleotide sequence: TGTGCCATCAGTGCAACAGGGACGAATCAGCCCCAGCATTTT. Protein sequence: CAISATGTNQPQHF.

This sequence joins TRBV7-3 and TRBJ2-1, with TRBD1 matching 11 bases. Losses at the gene ends were 5 bases for V and 4 bases for J; bases not matched to a gene: 7. The CDR3 spans 16 residues. CDR1 and CDR2 from the germline V gene are SGHTA and FQGTGA. CDR3 sequence: CASSHGQGAIYNEQFF. CDR3 nucleotide sequence: TGTGCCAGCAGCCACGGACAGGGGGCCATATACAATGAGCAGTTCTTC. The complete variable domain, with remaining parts taken from reference TRBV7-3 and TRBJ2-1, reads GAGVSQTPSNKVTEKGKYVELRCDPISGHTALYWYRQSLGQGPEFLIYFQGTGAADDSGLPNDRFFAVRPEGSVSTLKIQRTERGDSAVYLCASSHGQGAIYNEQFFGPGTRLTVL.

The V and J genes are TRBV6-6 and TRBJ1-1, with 7 bases lining up with TRBD1. The CDR3 length is 13 residues. Per germline, CDR1 MNHNY and CDR2 SVGAGI (reference sequence). V lost 5 bases and J lost 3; bases outside the gene matches: 3. The CDR3 region is CASSRQGHTEAFF. The CDR3 coding sequence is TGTGCCAGCAGTCGACAGGGTCACACTGAAGCTTTCTTT.

The chain employs TRBV30 and TRBJ2-1; TRBD2 agrees at 11 bases. Trimming cost V 2 bases and J 8 bases; bases outside gene matches: 2. The germline V gene encodes CDR1 GTSNPN and CDR2 SVGIG (reference sequence). The CDR3 is 13 residues long. The CDR3 nucleotides are TGTGCCTGGAGTAATAGCGGGAGGGATGAGCAGTTCTTC. This codes for CAWSNSGRDEQFF.

V is TRBV30 and J is TRBJ1-4; possible D gene TRBD1, 6 bases. V was clipped by 8 bases and J by 5 bases, with 15 bases between them. Looked up from germline, CDR1 is GTSNPN and CDR2 is SVGIG (reference sequence). The CDR3 contains 13 residues. In nucleotides, the CDR3 is TGTGCCGGAAGGGGACACCGAAATGAAAAACTGTTTTTT. Translated, it gives CAGRGHRNEKLFF.

V is TRBV11-2 and J is TRBJ1-4; D gene ambiguous. V shed 0 bases and J shed 5 bases, with 10 bases lying between them. This CDR3 is 15 amino acids long. Germline values: CDR1 SGHAT, CDR2 FQNNGV. For the CDR3, the DNA is TGTGCCAGCAGCTTAGATTTCAGGTCGAATGAAAAACTGTTTTTT. It specifies CASSLDFRSNEKLFF.

A single count supports this clone. The same CDR3 arises from other DNA sequences in this sample as well. This chain joins TRBV5-1 and TRBJ1-4, with unresolved D. The V gene lost 0 bases and the J gene lost 3 bases, with 6 bases spanning the gap. This CDR3 has 14 residues. Germline V lookup: CDR1 SGHRS, CDR2 YFSETQ. For the CDR3, the DNA is TGCGCCAGCAGCTTGGGCCTAGCTAATGAAAAACTGTTTTTT. The encoded protein is CASSLGLANEKLFF.

The gene calls are TRBV24-1 and TRBJ2-1; D perhaps matches TRBD2 (6 bases). V was clipped by 10 bases and J by 5 bases, with 23 bases between them. Germline V gene sequence: CDR1 KGHDR, CDR2 SFDVKD. This CDR3 is built from 16 residues. This chain's CDR3 is CATSQVGSMSNNEQFF. CDR3 nucleotides: TGTGCCACATCACAGGTCGGGAGCATGTCCAACAATGAGCAGTTCTTC.

The chain recombines TRBV5-4 with TRBJ2-7; perhaps TRBD1 as D (7 bases). The germline gives CDR1 SGHNT, CDR2 YYREEE (reference sequence). The germline V and J ends were trimmed by 1 base and 4 bases, with 9 bases remaining between them. The CDR3 consists of 13 residues. The CDR3 DNA is TGTGCCAGCAGCTTGCCAGGGGGGTACGAGCAGTACTTC. Its protein product is CASSLPGGYEQYF. The whole variable domain, filled in from reference TRBV5-4 and TRBJ2-7, reads ETGVTQSPTHLIKTRGQQVTLRCSSQSGHNTVSWYQQALGQGPQFIFQYYREEENGRGNFPPRFSGLQFPNYSSELNVNALELDDSALYLCASSLPGGYEQYFGPGTRLTVT.

This chain links TRBV4-1 with TRBJ2-3, with 9 bases identical to TRBD1. The CDR3 spans 17 residues. Germline CDR1 is MGHRA and CDR2 is YSYEKL. The J segment lost 2 bases and the V segment lost 1 base, leaving 7 bases of the junction unmatched. CDR3 region: CASSQALGQGNTDTQYF. For the CDR3, the DNA is TGCGCCAGCAGCCAAGCCTTAGGACAGGGGAACACAGATACGCAGTATTTT.

The chain has TRBV7-2 and TRBJ1-6, with D possibly matching TRBD1 (6 bases). CDR1 SGHTA and CDR2 FQGNSA come from the germline V gene. Trimming took off 8 bases at V and 10 bases at J, with 21 bases between the two ends. This CDR3 has 15 amino acids. Written as DNA, the CDR3 is TGTGCCAGCTCCGGACAGACCTACCGACTATCACCCCTCCACTTT. Residues: CASSGQTYRLSPLHF. The full variable domain, completed using reference TRBV7-2 and TRBJ1-6, is GAGVSQSPSNKVTEKGKDVELRCDPISGHTALYWYRQSLGQGLEFLIYFQGNSAPDKSGLPSDRFSAERTGGSVSTLTIQRTQQEDSAVYLCASSGQTYRLSPLHFGNGTRLTVT.

This chain uses TRBV28 with TRBJ2-7, with TRBD1 matching over 7 bases. V lost 3 bases and J lost 5; bases outside the gene matches: 16. The CDR3 has 17 residues. Looked up from germline, CDR1 is MDHEN and CDR2 is SYDVKM. The CDR3 coding sequence is TGTGCCAGCAGTTTCCCTCGACAGGGTCCGGGGCGGGACGAGCAGTACTTC. Its protein is CASSFPRQGPGRDEQYF.

In this sample, this clone turned up once. CDR3 nucleotides: TGTGCCAGCAGCCAAGGGCTAGCGGGAGGCACAGATACGCAGTATTTT. Amino acid sequence: CASSQGLAGGTDTQYF. The chain combines TRBV3-1 (or the pseudogene TRBV3-2) with TRBJ2-3; the match to TRBD2 covers 10 bases. Germline values: CDR1 LGHDT, CDR2 YNNKEL (reference sequence). This CDR3 is 16 amino acids long. J gave up 1 base and V 1 base, and 2 bases lay outside the gene matches.

The V and J genes are TRBV7-2 and TRBJ1-1; TRBD1 matches 7 bases. CDR1 is SGHTA, CDR2 FQGNSA, per germline. V shed 2 bases and J 4 bases; nucleotides not matched to a gene: 1. There are 13 residues in the CDR3. The CDR3 here is CASSLTGATEAFF. CDR3 nucleotide sequence: TGTGCCAGCAGCTTAACAGGGGCCACTGAAGCTTTCTTT.

The V gene is TRBV9, the J gene TRBJ2-2; possibly TRBD2 for D (6 bases). The CDR3 sequence is 15 residues long. Germline V gene data show CDR1 as SGDLS and CDR2 as YYNGEE. Trimming shortened V by 3 bases and J by 4 bases, and 13 bases separated the two germline ends. The chain's CDR3 is CASSASWGGTGELFF. The CDR3 coding sequence is TGTGCCAGCAGCGCCTCTTGGGGAGGCACCGGGGAGCTGTTTTTT.